One and the same sample provided the 29 T cell receptor beta chains below, sequenced in a study of Graves' ophthalmopathy and Graves' hyperthyroidism. Transcripts of RNA were the source for amplifying TCR beta CDR3 regions. The library came from an HTBI-primed first-round RT-PCR and a second-round multiplex PCR. TCRdb re-analysed the multiplex PCR reads in MiXCR, keeping a single row per CDR3 protein. The table lists about 740,000 distinct CDR3 sequences, roughly 40% of them singletons, with about 40% in the top ten. Sequenced sample: peripheral blood. The receptors come from an adult man with Graves' ophthalmopathy.

This clonotype was counted ten times or more. The chain links TRBV7-9 to TRBJ2-7, with 11 bases that match TRBD1. This CDR3 has 16 residues. The germline gives CDR1 SEHNR, CDR2 FQNEAQ (reference sequence). The J segment lost 3 bases and the V segment lost 1 base, leaving 5 bases of the junction unmatched. Here the CDR3 DNA reads TGTGCCAGCAGCTTAGGCCGGGGACAGGGGGACTACGAGCAGTACTTC. Translated, it gives CASSLGRGQGDYEQYF.

At least ten counts were recorded for this clonotype. The chain employs TRBV7-9 and TRBJ2-5; 9 bases line up with TRBD1. V shed 8 bases, J shed 5 bases, and the junction held 6 bases outside the gene matches. Germline V CDR1 and CDR2: SEHNR, FQNEAQ (reference sequence). This CDR3 contains 13 residues. The CDR3 protein is CASRGTGSETQYF. CDR3 DNA sequence: TGTGCCAGCCGTGGGACAGGGTCGGAGACCCAGTACTTC.

The genes are TRBV15 and TRBJ1-2; 7 positions match TRBD1. Germline V CDR1 and CDR2: LNHNV, YYDKDF (reference sequence). J gave up 11 bases and V 3 bases, and 6 bases lay outside the gene matches. CDR3 length: 12 residues. In nucleotides, the CDR3 is TGTGCCACCAGCAGGGGGACAGAGACGTACACCTTC. This sequence encodes CATSRGTETYTF. Full variable domain (outside the CDR3, taken from reference TRBV15 and TRBJ1-2): DAMVIQNPRYQVTQFGKPVTLSCSQTLNHNVMYWYQQKSSQAPKLLFHYYDKDFNNEADTPDNFQSRRPNTSFCFLDIRSPGLGDTAMYLCATSRGTETYTFGSGTRLTVV.

J is TRBJ1-1 and V is TRBV9, with D perhaps matching TRBD1 (5 bases). The CDR3 has 17 amino acids. Germline V lookup: CDR1 SGDLS, CDR2 YYNGEE. The V end lost 4 bases, the J end lost 9 bases, and 28 bases lay between the germline ends. This CDR3 is CASSQGSSAVRASKAFF. The CDR3 bases are TGTGCCAGCAGCCAAGGTTCCTCGGCAGTCAGGGCATCCAAAGCTTTCTTT. Drawing the rest from reference TRBV9 and TRBJ1-1, the complete variable domain is DSGVTQTPKHLITATGQRVTLRCSPRSGDLSVYWYQQSLDQGLQFLIQYYNGEERAKGNILERFSAQQFPDLHSELNLSSLELGDSALYFCASSQGSSAVRASKAFFGQGTRLTVV.

This clonotype came up once. V gene TRBV9 combines with J gene TRBJ1-6; weak D call: TRBD1 (6 bases). The germline V and J ends were trimmed by 5 bases and 8 bases, with 23 bases remaining between them. This CDR3 has 17 residues. Germline CDR1 SGDLS, CDR2 YYNGEE. The CDR3 loop is CASSFSQGRNRDSPLHF. The DNA for the CDR3 is TGTGCCAGCAGTTTTTCACAGGGTAGGAATAGAGATTCACCCCTCCACTTT.

There are many counts of this clonotype. The V and J genes are TRBV2 and TRBJ1-2, with 7 bases aligning to TRBD1. CDR1 is SNHLY and CDR2 is FYNNEI in the germline V gene. V lost 0 bases to trimming and J lost 0 bases; unmatched junction nucleotides: 4. The CDR3 extends over 16 amino acids. The CDR3 DNA follows: TGTGCCAGCAGTGAAGCGCGGGGGACAGCTAACTATGGCTACACCTTC. Protein sequence: CASSEARGTANYGYTF.

As regards this clonotype: The missing conserved phenylalanine or tryptophan at the end of this CDR3 makes a read error likely. The DNA is omitted, as the CDR3 cannot be located on it reliably, and the CDR3 follows TCRdb's listing. The chain has TRBV9 and TRBJ2-7; the table assigns TRBD2, which was not confirmed against the DNA. Germline V gene sequence: CDR1 SGDLS, CDR2 YYNGEE. The CDR3 is 13 residues long, ends included. The CDR3 sequence: CASSQTGLAGRYT.

This clonotype was counted between two and nine times. The chain joins TRBV19 to TRBJ2-7; D unclear. V was trimmed by 2 bases and J by 3 bases, leaving 8 bases between them. The CDR3 sequence is 13 residues long. In germline, CDR1 is LNHDA, CDR2 SQIVND (reference sequence). Here the CDR3 reads CASSISTLYEQYF. The CDR3 region has the DNA TGTGCCAGTAGTATATCTACCCTCTACGAGCAGTACTTC.

On this clonotype itself: Possible read error: a much larger clone is one base away. This CDR3 is missing its conserved last phenylalanine or tryptophan, likely due to a read error. The chain is built from TRBV6-1 and TRBJ1-2; TRBD1 matches 8 bases. V lost 6 bases to trimming and J lost 7 bases; unmatched junction nucleotides: 7. CDR3 length: 13 residues. Germline-derived CDR1 and CDR2 are MNHNS and SASEGT. CDR3 region: CASRDRVIFGYTL. Here the CDR3 DNA reads TGTGCCAGCAGGGACAGGGTAATCTTTGGCTACACCCTC.

The chain carries TRBV14 and TRBJ2-5; D is tentatively TRBD1 or TRBD2 (5 bases each). The V and J ends lost 7 bases and 5 bases respectively, with 14 bases between them. This CDR3 spans 13 amino acids. Germline values: CDR1 SGHDN, CDR2 FVKESK. CDR3 in DNA: TGTGCCAGCACTCGAGGGGATTTGGAGACCCAGTACTTC. Protein sequence: CASTRGDLETQYF.

This chain uses TRBV19 with TRBJ1-5; TRBD1 matches at 10 bases. The CDR3 totals 15 residues. The V and J ends lost 3 bases and 5 bases, in that order; junction bases with no gene match: 4. CDR1 LNHDA and CDR2 SQIVND come from the germline V gene (reference sequence). CDR3 residues: CASSIYGTGDQPQHF. The CDR3 nucleotides read TGTGCCAGTAGTATCTATGGGACAGGGGATCAGCCCCAGCATTTT.

This clonotype has only one observation. The chain employs TRBV29-1 and TRBJ2-7; 12 bases align to TRBD1. Germline CDR1 and CDR2: SQVTM and ANQGSEA. The CDR3 loop spans 15 amino acids. With 8 bases clipped from V and 2 bases from J, the junction kept 10 bases outside the gene matches. In DNA, the CDR3 is TGCAGCTTAGTCGCGGGACAGGGGGCGCCCTACGAGCAGTACTTC. This translates into CSLVAGQGAPYEQYF.

This clonotype was detected many times. This rearrangement joins TRBV7-2 to TRBJ1-6; D uncertain. This CDR3 comprises 15 residues. Trimming took 5 bases from V and 9 from J, leaving 17 bases between them. The germline CDR1 and CDR2 sequences are SGHTA and FQGNSA. DNA of the CDR3: TGTGCCAGCAGCCATGCCGTAGGAGGGATTTCACCCCTCCACTTT. Its translation is CASSHAVGGISPLHF.

With respect to this clonotype: A clone one base away is much larger, so this may be a read error. It is likely a read error, because the conserved phenylalanine at the end of the CDR3 is missing. This rearrangement joins TRBV29-1 to TRBJ1-1; 10 positions agree with TRBD1. This CDR3 has 14 amino acids. The germline gives CDR1 SQVTM, CDR2 ANQGSEA. V lost 6 bases, J lost 4 bases, and 8 bases stayed unmatched. The chain's CDR3 is CSVDDRGRATEAFL. The CDR3 nucleotides read TGCAGCGTGGATGACAGGGGGCGGGCCACTGAAGCTTTCCTT.

This clonotype turned up a few times. CDR3 residues: CASSVSTSYEQYF. The CDR3, as DNA: TGTGCCAGCAGCGTATCCACTTCTTACGAGCAGTACTTC. V and J are TRBV7-2 and TRBJ2-7; D gene uncertain. V lost 5 bases and J lost 4, with 12 bases in between. Germline V gene sequence: CDR1 SGHTA, CDR2 FQGNSA. The CDR3 totals 13 residues.

The chain joins TRBV4-1 to TRBJ1-1; 7 bases are a match to TRBD1. The ends lost 3 bases at V and 0 bases at J; junction bases unmatched: 7. This CDR3 comprises 16 residues. The germline V gene has CDR1 MGHRA and CDR2 YSYEKL. The CDR3: CASSHAQGVVNTEAFF. The CDR3 coding sequence is TGCGCCAGCAGCCATGCTCAGGGGGTCGTGAACACTGAAGCTTTCTTT.

The rearrangement joins TRBV20-1 to TRBJ2-7; D ambiguous. The CDR3 loop spans 14 amino acids. Germline-derived CDR1 and CDR2 are DFQATT and SNEGSKA (reference sequence). V was clipped by 0 bases and J by 0 bases, with 9 bases between them. CDR3 region: CSARDIGISYEQYF. CDR3 DNA sequence: TGCAGTGCTAGAGATATCGGCATCTCCTACGAGCAGTACTTC.

In this sample, this clonotype turned up a few times. The J gene is TRBJ2-7, the V gene TRBV7-9, with D possibly called TRBD1 or TRBD2 (5 bases each). The CDR3 is 14 residues long. CDR1 is SEHNR and CDR2 is FQNEAQ in the germline V gene (reference sequence). V dropped 5 bases and J dropped 3 bases, with 14 bases sitting between them. The chain's CDR3 is CASSKGPKDYEQYF. The CDR3 DNA follows: TGTGCCAGCAGCAAGGGACCGAAAGACTACGAGCAGTACTTC.

Concerning this clonotype: Being one base from a much bigger clone, this may be a read error. This rearrangement joins TRBV10-2 to TRBJ2-5, with no clear D. The CDR3 has 13 amino acids. Germline CDR1 WSHSY, CDR2 SAAADI. The ends were cut back, 7 bases at V and 4 bases at J, with 13 bases in the middle. The CDR3 loop is CASKTEYRETQYF. The CDR3 DNA reads TGCGCCAGCAAAACAGAGTACCGAGAGACCCAGTACTTC.

This clonotype was recorded a few times. The rearrangement links TRBV15 to TRBJ2-7; no firm D call. Germline V gene data show CDR1 as LNHNV and CDR2 as YYDKDF (reference sequence). V was pared by 1 base and J by 2 bases, with 12 bases between. CDR3 length equals 15 residues. DNA for the CDR3: TGTGCCACCAGCAGAGTTAGGTCTACGGCCTACGAGCAGTACTTC. Protein: CATSRVRSTAYEQYF.

This rearrangement joins TRBV25-1 to TRBJ2-2; 7 positions agree with TRBD1. Germline assignment: CDR1 MGHDK and CDR2 SYGVNS. This CDR3 has 16 amino acids. V dropped 6 bases and J dropped 4; count of bases not matched to a gene: 11. CDR3 sequence: CASSGTDRVGTGELFF. The CDR3 region has the DNA TGTGCCAGCAGCGGAACCGACAGGGTGGGCACCGGGGAGCTGTTTTTT.

As regards this clonotype: A read error is possible here, since a much larger clone lies one base away. This sequence joins TRBV10-3 and TRBJ2-7; D gene ambiguous. Trimming removed 3 bases from V and 2 bases from J, with 5 bases in between. Germline CDR1 reads ENHRY; CDR2 reads SYGVKD. This CDR3 contains 12 residues. In nucleotides, the CDR3 is TGTGCCATCAGTGACAGGACCTACGAGCAGTACTTC. It specifies CAISDRTYEQYF.

The CDR3 region is CTAGTSAYEQYF. The CDR3 DNA follows: TGCACCGCCGGGACTAGCGCATACGAGCAGTACTTC. The V call is TRBV29-1, the J call TRBJ2-7; 10 nucleotides align to TRBD2. The CDR3 length is 12 residues. The germline gives CDR1 SQVTM, CDR2 ANQGSEA.

V gene TRBV20-1 combines with J gene TRBJ2-7; no clear D gene. This CDR3 spans 12 amino acids. The V end lost 3 bases, the J end lost 2 bases, and 8 bases lay between the germline ends. CDR1 DFQATT and CDR2 SNEGSKA come from the germline V gene (reference sequence). The CDR3 DNA follows: TGCAGTGCTAGGGCGGATACCTACGAGCAGTACTTC. Residues: CSARADTYEQYF.

This clonotype occurred a few times. This chain joins TRBV7-8 and TRBJ1-5, with 7 positions matching TRBD1. The junction had 3 bases not matched to a gene; V was cut back by 4 bases and J by 0 bases. CDR1 is SGHVS, CDR2 FQNEAQ, per germline. The CDR3 is 15 amino acids. The CDR3 DNA follows: TGTGCCAGCAGCTGGGACAGATATAGCAATCAGCCCCAGCATTTT. Encoded protein: CASSWDRYSNQPQHF.

This clonotype appeared a single time. The rearrangement links TRBV25-1 to TRBJ2-1, with D perhaps matching TRBD2 (5 bases). Germline values: CDR1 MGHDK, CDR2 SYGVNS. The CDR3 extends over 13 amino acids. V lost 6 bases and J 10 bases, leaving 16 bases between the germline ends. CDR3 sequence (DNA): TGTGCCAGCAGCCTAGCTGCCCCACGGGAGCAGTTCTTC. Encoded protein: CASSLAAPREQFF.

The chain uses TRBV7-9 and TRBJ2-3; D possibly corresponds to TRBD2 (5 bases). The length of the CDR3 is 15 residues. Germline assignment: CDR1 SEHNR and CDR2 FQNEAQ (reference sequence). Trimming took off 5 bases at V and 5 bases at J, with 17 bases between the two ends. CDR3 region: CASSPEPVAQDTQYF. Written as DNA, the CDR3 is TGTGCCAGCAGCCCAGAACCGGTAGCGCAAGATACGCAGTATTTT.

The V call is TRBV20-1, the J call TRBJ1-5; TRBD1 matches at 7 bases. This CDR3 comprises 16 residues. V shed 1 base and J 2 bases; nucleotides not matched to a gene: 8. Looked up from germline, CDR1 is DFQATT and CDR2 is SNEGSKA (reference sequence). The CDR3: CSARVGTVQGNQPQHF. CDR3 bases: TGCAGTGCTAGAGTGGGGACAGTCCAGGGCAATCAGCCCCAGCATTTT.

A note on this clonotype: This may come from a read error, since a much larger clone is one base off. The CDR3 nucleotides are TGTGCCAGCAGCAACGCAAAAGATATGAACACTGGAGCTTTCTTT. Encoded protein: CASSNAKDMNTGAFF. V is TRBV11-1 and J is TRBJ1-1; D ambiguous. In germline, CDR1 is SGHAT, CDR2 FQDESV (reference sequence). The CDR3 spans 15 residues.